Listed below are T cell receptor beta chains from one sample, sequenced in a study of blood T cell repertoires in COVID-19. Data came from immunoSEQ multiplex PCR; TCRdb stores just in-frame clones and leaves some out. This repertoire shows some 110,000 clones, around nine tenths found once; its top ten account for 4.5%. The specimen sequenced was peripheral blood. The receptors were sampled from a man between 40 and 49 years old with acute or convalescent COVID-19. Each CDR3 is given with its conserved first and last residue. The D gene is left open where the match is weak. Expanded clones get a size class; other rows say once, few or many, or leave the size out.

TRBJ2-7,TRBD1,once,TRBV5-4,TGTGCCAGCAGCTTCAGGGGGACCTACGAGCAGTACTTC,CASSFRGTYEQYF
TRBJ1-2,TRBD1,NA,TRBV4-2,TGTGCCAGCAGCCAAGAGGACAGGGGGGATTATGGCTACACCTTC,CASSQEDRGDYGYTF
TRBJ2-7,NA,few,TRBV5-5,TGTGCCAGCAGCTTGGCACAGGGCCCCTACGAGCAGTACTTC,CASSLAQGPYEQYF
TRBJ2-7,NA,NA,TRBV2,TGTGCCAGCAGGTCCGAGGGGGGGCGCTACTCCTACGAGCAGTACTTC,CASRSEGGRYSYEQYF
TRBJ1-2,NA,NA,TRBV23-1,TGCGCCAGCATTAATTGTCTACAGGGCTCCTATGGCTACACCTTC,CASINCLQGSYGYTF
TRBJ1-4,TRBD1,NA,TRBV6-1,TGTGCCAGCAGTGAAGCGGGACAGCCCCCGGGTCTGTTTTTT,CASSEAGQPPGLFF
TRBJ1-4,TRBD1,NA,TRBV9,TGTGCCAGCAGCCCCCGGACAGGGGCAGGTGAAAAACTGTTTTTT,CASSPRTGAGEKLFF
TRBJ2-7,TRBD2,NA,TRBV7-8,TGTGCCAGCAGCTTAGCGGGGGGGGAGGACTACGAGCAGTACTTC,CASSLAGGEDYEQYF
TRBJ2-6,TRBD2,NA,TRBV9,TGTGCCAGCAGCGTAGAGGAGGGACTAGCGCGGTCCGGGGCCAACGTCCTGACTTTC,CASSVEEGLARSGANVLTF
TRBJ1-2,NA,NA,TRBV30,TGTGCCTGGACCACTTCCCCCCGTCTTCCTGGCTACACCTTC,CAWTTSPRLPGYTF
TRBJ2-3,NA,NA,TRBV4-2,TGTGCCAGCAGCCAGGGGCTCCGCACAGATACGCAGTATTTT,CASSQGLRTDTQYF
TRBJ1-5,NA,NA,TRBV20-1,TGCAGTGCTAGTGCAGTGGGCAATCAGCCCCAGCATTTT,CSASAVGNQPQHF
TRBJ1-1,NA,once,TRBV19,TGTGCCAGTAGTATAGGGGGGGGGATCATGAACACTGAAGCTTTCTTT,CASSIGGGIMNTEAFF
TRBJ1-3,TRBD1,once,TRBV6-5,TGTGCCAGCAAGGGGACAGGAACTGGAAACACCATATATTTT,CASKGTGTGNTIYF
TRBJ1-2,NA,NA,TRBV6-5,TGTGCCAGCAGTTCCCCCGGGAAGGGCAAAAACTATGGCTACACCTTC,CASSSPGKGKNYGYTF
TRBJ1-1,TRBD1,NA,TRBV7-8,TGTGCCAGCAGCTTAGGCGACAGGGGTTGGACTGAAGCTTTCTTT,CASSLGDRGWTEAFF
TRBJ1-2,NA,NA,TRBV2,TGTGCCAGCAGTGAATCAGGGCGAGGCTACACCTTC,CASSESGRGYTF
TRBJ1-3,NA,NA,TRBV29-1,TGCAGCGTTGAAGATCTTCTTGGACTCCTAGTGACCATATATTTT,CSVEDLLGLLVTIYF
TRBJ1-5,NA,NA,TRBV28,TGTGCCAGCTGTTTATATGGACAGATCGGCGGTCAGCCCCAGCATTTT,CASCLYGQIGGQPQHF
TRBJ1-3,NA,NA,TRBV19,TGTGCCACCTCACAGAGTTCTGGAAACACCATATATTTT,CATSQSSGNTIYF
TRBJ1-5,NA,NA,TRBV12-3/TRBV12-4,TGTGCCAGCAGTCTTGCAGGCGATCAGCCCCAGCATTTT,CASSLAGDQPQHF
TRBJ1-2,NA,NA,TRBV19,TGTGCCAGTAGTGCCGACAGACGCTATGGCTACACCTTC,CASSADRRYGYTF
TRBJ1-2,NA,NA,TRBV19,TGTGCCAGCAGCCGGGACTTGGGCTACACCTTC,CASSRDLGYTF
TRBJ2-7,TRBD1,NA,TRBV5-1,TGCGCCAGCAGCTTGGCGTGGGACAGCGCTAACTACGAGCAGTACTTC,CASSLAWDSANYEQYF
TRBJ2-3,NA,NA,TRBV7-9,TGTGCCAGCAGCTCCCCCGGGCGGGCCGATACGCAGTATTTT,CASSSPGRADTQYF
TRBJ1-2,NA,NA,TRBV5-6,TGTGCCAGCAGCTTGTGGCGGAGAACTTACTATGGCTACACCTTC,CASSLWRRTYYGYTF
TRBJ2-7,NA,NA,TRBV19,TGTGCCAGTAGCAGACAGGATACCTACGAGCAGTACTTC,CASSRQDTYEQYF
TRBJ2-3,NA,once,TRBV30,TGTGCCTGGAGTGAACTAGCATACACAGATACGCAGTATTTT,CAWSELAYTDTQYF
TRBJ2-5,NA,NA,TRBV30,TGTGCCTGGGTTCGTGTTGGTGAGCAAGAGACCCAGTACTTC,CAWVRVGEQETQYF
TRBJ1-2,NA,NA,TRBV19,TGTGCCAGTAGTCTTGGACACGGCAATGGCTACACCTTC,CASSLGHGNGYTF
TRBJ2-1,NA,NA,TRBV19,TGTGCCAGTAGGACCCAAGGGGGAAGGTACAATGAGCAGTTCTTC,CASRTQGGRYNEQFF
TRBJ2-1,TRBD2,NA,TRBV5-4,TGTGCCAGCAGCTTGGACGCGGGAGTATTGAGGAATGAGCAGTTCTTC,CASSLDAGVLRNEQFF
TRBJ2-1,TRBD1,NA,TRBV7-9,TGTGCCAGCAGCTCGACAGGGGGGACATATGAGCAGTTCTTC,CASSSTGGTYEQFF
TRBJ2-7,TRBD2,NA,TRBV11-2,TGTGCCAGTGGACTAGCGGGGGATGAGCAGTACTTC,CASGLAGDEQYF
TRBJ1-1,TRBD1,NA,TRBV4-1,TGCGCCAGCAGCCAAGATGGGACAGGGTCTGAAGCTTTCTTT,CASSQDGTGSEAFF
TRBJ1-5,NA,NA,TRBV24-1,TGTGCCACCAGTGACCCCAAAGCAGGGTGGGGCAATCAGCCCCAGCATTTT,CATSDPKAGWGNQPQHF
TRBJ2-2,TRBD2,NA,TRBV9,TGTGCCAGCAGCGTAGAGGCTAGCGGGAGGACCATCACCGGGGAGCTGTTTTTT,CASSVEASGRTITGELFF
TRBJ2-2,TRBD1,once,TRBV7-7,TGTGCTAGCAGCCGTGACAGGGGAGACACCGGGGAGCTGTTTTTT,CASSRDRGDTGELFF
TRBJ2-2,TRBD2,once,TRBV25-1,TGTGCCAGCAGTTACGGACTAGCCACCACCGGGGAGCTGTTTTTT,CASSYGLATTGELFF
TRBJ1-2,TRBD1,NA,TRBV4-2,TGTGCCAGCAGCCAAGATCAGGGGGCGGGGAACTATGGCTACACCTTC,CASSQDQGAGNYGYTF
TRBJ2-7,NA,NA,TRBV6-5,TGTGCCAGCACCCGGGACACTCAAACCTACGAGCAGTACTTC,CASTRDTQTYEQYF
TRBJ1-2,NA,NA,TRBV29-1,TGCAGCGTCGAGGTCCCGTATGGCTACACCTTC,CSVEVPYGYTF
TRBJ2-4,NA,NA,TRBV7-2,TGTGCCAGCAGACAGCAGGGGGCGCCGGGAGGAAACATTCAGTACTTC,CASRQQGAPGGNIQYF
TRBJ2-7,NA,NA,TRBV4-3,TGCGCCAGCAGAGACTCCTCCTACGAGCAGTACTTC,CASRDSSYEQYF
TRBJ1-1,NA,once,TRBV4-3,TGCGCCAGCAGCCAAGATACCGGTACTGAAGCTTTCTTT,CASSQDTGTEAFF
TRBJ1-1,NA,NA,TRBV7-9,TGTGCCAGCAGCCCCGATTTGGCGGGCTTGAACACTGAAGCTTTCTTT,CASSPDLAGLNTEAFF
TRBJ2-5,TRBD2,NA,TRBV11-3,TGTGCCAGCAGCCAGGCGAGCGGGGGGTCTGAGACCCAGTACTTC,CASSQASGGSETQYF
TRBJ1-1,NA,NA,TRBV12-5,TGTGCTAGTGTCCCTGGTTCGACAGGCCTGTCTGAAGCTTTCTTT,CASVPGSTGLSEAFF
TRBJ1-4,NA,NA,TRBV5-5,TGTGCCAGCACCCGGACTGCAACTAATGAAAAACTGTTTTTT,CASTRTATNEKLFF
TRBJ1-2,NA,NA,TRBV5-8,TGTGCCAGCAGCTTGGCCCTAGGGGAGGCTTATGGCTACACCTTC,CASSLALGEAYGYTF
TRBJ1-5,NA,NA,TRBV4-1,TGCGCCAGCAGCCAGGTCCCGAGGAGCAATCAGCCCCAGCATTTT,CASSQVPRSNQPQHF
TRBJ1-2,NA,NA,TRBV30,TGTGCCTGGAACCCCGGCGGTCTGTATGGCTACACCTTC,CAWNPGGLYGYTF
TRBJ1-5,TRBD1,NA,TRBV3-1/TRBV3-2,TGTGCCAGCAGCCCGACAGGGCCTAGCAATCAGCCCCAGCATTTT,CASSPTGPSNQPQHF
TRBJ2-2,NA,once,TRBV7-2,TGTGCCAGCAGCTTAGCGCTAGCCACCGGGGAGCTGTTTTTT,CASSLALATGELFF
TRBJ2-7,NA,NA,TRBV12-5,TGTGCTAGTGGTGGGGCTCTTACCTCCTACGAGCAGTACTTC,CASGGALTSYEQYF